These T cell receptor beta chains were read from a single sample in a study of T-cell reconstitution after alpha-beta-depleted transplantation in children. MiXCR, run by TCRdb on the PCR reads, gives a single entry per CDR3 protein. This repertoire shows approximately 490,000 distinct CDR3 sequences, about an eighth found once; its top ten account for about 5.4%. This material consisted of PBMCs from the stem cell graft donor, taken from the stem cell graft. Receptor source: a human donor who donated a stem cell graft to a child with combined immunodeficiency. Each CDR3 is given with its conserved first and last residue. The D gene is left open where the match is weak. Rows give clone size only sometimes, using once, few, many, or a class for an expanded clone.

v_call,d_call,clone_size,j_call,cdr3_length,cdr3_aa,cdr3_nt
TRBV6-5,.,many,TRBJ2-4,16,CASSPQGMGAKNIQYF,TGTGCCAGCAGCCCGCAGGGAATGGGGGCCAAAAACATTCAGTACTTC
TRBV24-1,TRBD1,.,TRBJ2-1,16,CATSGPQGSSYNEQFF,TGTGCCACCAGTGGACCACAGGGGAGCTCCTACAATGAGCAGTTCTTC
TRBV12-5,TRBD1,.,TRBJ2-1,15,CASGYGTGDHNEQFF,TGTGCTAGTGGTTATGGGACAGGGGACCACAATGAGCAGTTCTTC
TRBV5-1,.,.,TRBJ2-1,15,CASSLALATYNEQFF,TGCGCCAGCAGCTTAGCGCTAGCGACCTACAATGAGCAGTTCTTC
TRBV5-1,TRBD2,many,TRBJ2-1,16,CASSSGLAGPYNEQFF,TGCGCCAGCAGCTCTGGACTAGCGGGGCCCTACAATGAGCAGTTCTTC
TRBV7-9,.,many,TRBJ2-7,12,CASSPEDYEQYF,TGTGCCAGCAGCCCCGAAGACTACGAGCAGTACTTC
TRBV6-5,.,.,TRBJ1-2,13,CASSYLGASGYTF,TGTGCCAGCAGTTACTTGGGGGCAAGTGGCTACACCTTC
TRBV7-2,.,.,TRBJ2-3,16,CASSLFDGGGADTQYF,TGTGCCAGCAGCTTATTTGACGGGGGTGGTGCAGATACGCAGTATTTT
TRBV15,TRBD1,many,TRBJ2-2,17,CATSPPRTGLNTGELFF,TGTGCCACCAGCCCACCCAGGACAGGGCTGAACACCGGGGAGCTGTTTTTT
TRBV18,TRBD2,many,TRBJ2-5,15,CASSLSGTSRETQYF,TGTGCCAGCTCACTCTCCGGGACTAGCCGGGAGACCCAGTACTTC
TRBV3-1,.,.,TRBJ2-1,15,CASSQDREPYNEQFF,TGTGCCAGCAGCCAAGACAGGGAACCCTACAATGAGCAGTTCTTC
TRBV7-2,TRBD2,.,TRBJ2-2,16,CASSLVAGEMAGELFF,TGTGCCAGCAGCTTGGTAGCGGGAGAAATGGCCGGGGAGCTGTTTTTT
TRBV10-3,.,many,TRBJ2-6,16,CAISEDAGSGANVLTF,TGTGCCATCAGTGAGGACGCGGGCTCTGGGGCCAACGTCCTGACTTTC
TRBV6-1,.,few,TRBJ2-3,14,CASRADRSTDTQYF,TGTGCCAGCAGAGCCGACCGAAGCACAGATACGCAGTATTTT
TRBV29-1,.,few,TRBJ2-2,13,CSGQTMGAGELFF,TGCAGCGGCCAGACGATGGGTGCCGGGGAGCTGTTTTTT
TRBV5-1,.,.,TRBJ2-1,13,CASSFTVNNEQFF,TGCGCCAGCAGCTTTACAGTGAACAATGAGCAGTTCTTC
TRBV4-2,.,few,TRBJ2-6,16,CASSPRDRSGANVLTF,TGTGCCAGCAGCCCACGGGACCGCTCTGGGGCCAACGTCCTGACTTTC
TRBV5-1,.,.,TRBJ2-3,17,CASSLDTSLLRGGTQYF,TGCGCCAGCAGCTTGGATACCAGCCTCCTACGGGGTGGTACGCAGTATTTT
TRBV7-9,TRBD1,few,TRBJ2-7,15,CASSPRTGNSYEQYF,TGTGCCAGCAGCCCCCGGACAGGAAACTCCTACGAGCAGTACTTC
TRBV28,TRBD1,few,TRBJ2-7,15,CASSPPDRGFYEQYF,TGTGCCAGCAGTCCGCCTGACAGGGGATTTTACGAGCAGTACTTC
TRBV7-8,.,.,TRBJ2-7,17,CASSLGVGRERSYEQYF,TGTGCCAGCAGCTTAGGTGTGGGTCGGGAGAGATCCTACGAGCAGTACTTC
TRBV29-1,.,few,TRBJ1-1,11,CSVARSTEAFF,TGCAGCGTTGCTCGGAGCACTGAAGCTTTCTTT
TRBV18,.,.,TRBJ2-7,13,CASSKAGSYEQYF,TGTGCCAGCTCCAAGGCAGGCTCCTACGAGCAGTACTTC
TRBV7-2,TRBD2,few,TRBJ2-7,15,CASSYGLAASYEQYF,TGTGCCAGCAGCTATGGACTAGCGGCCTCCTACGAGCAGTACTTC
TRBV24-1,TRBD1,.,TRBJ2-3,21,CAASDRVEKQGVLFLTDTQYF,TGTGCGGCCAGTGATAGGGTAGAGAAACAGGGGGTCCTTTTTCTCACAGATACGCAGTATTTT
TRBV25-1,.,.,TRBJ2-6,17,CASSGHGRFSGANVLTF,TGTGCCAGCAGTGGTCATGGACGGTTCTCTGGGGCCAACGTCCTGACTTTC
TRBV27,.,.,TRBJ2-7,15,CASSPLLGELYEQYF,TGTGCCAGCAGTCCCCTCTTGGGGGAGCTGTACGAGCAGTACTTC
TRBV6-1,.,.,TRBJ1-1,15,CASRTTGTLNTEAFF,TGTGCCAGCAGGACCACAGGGACTCTGAACACTGAAGCTTTCTTT
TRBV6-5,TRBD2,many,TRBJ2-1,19,CASSYRPGLAGASYNEQFF,TGTGCCAGCAGTTACCGCCCGGGACTAGCGGGGGCAAGCTACAATGAGCAGTTCTTC
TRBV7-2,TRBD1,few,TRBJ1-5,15,CASSSRQGGIQPQHF,TGTGCCAGCAGCTCGAGACAGGGGGGCATTCAGCCCCAGCATTTT
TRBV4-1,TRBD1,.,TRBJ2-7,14,CASSHHGQGSEQYF,TGCGCCAGCAGCCACCATGGACAGGGGTCCGAGCAGTACTTC
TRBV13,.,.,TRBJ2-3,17,CASSRRGSEVRTDTQYF,TGTGCCAGCAGCCGCAGAGGCAGCGAAGTTCGCACAGATACGCAGTATTTT
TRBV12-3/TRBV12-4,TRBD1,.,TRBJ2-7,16,CASSLLVGHRGYEQYF,TGTGCCAGCAGTTTGCTGGTGGGACACAGGGGATACGAGCAGTACTTC
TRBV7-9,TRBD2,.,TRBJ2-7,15,CASGGLAASEWEQYF,TGTGCCAGCGGGGGACTAGCGGCGTCGGAGTGGGAGCAGTACTTC
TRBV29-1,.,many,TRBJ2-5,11,CSVENTETQYF,TGCAGCGTTGAAAACACGGAGACCCAGTACTTC
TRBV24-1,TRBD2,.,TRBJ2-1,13,CATRKRGHNEQFF,TGTGCCACCAGGAAGCGGGGGCACAATGAGCAGTTCTTC
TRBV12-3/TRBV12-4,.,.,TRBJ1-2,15,CASSLSQENLNGYTF,TGTGCCAGCAGTTTAAGCCAGGAGAACTTGAATGGCTACACCTTC
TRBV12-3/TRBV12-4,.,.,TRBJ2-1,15,CASSLVGGWDNEQFF,TGTGCCAGCAGTTTGGTGGGGGGCTGGGACAATGAGCAGTTCTTC
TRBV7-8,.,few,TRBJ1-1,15,CASSPTLPGLTEAFF,TGTGCCAGCAGCCCTACACTCCCAGGGCTCACTGAAGCTTTCTTT
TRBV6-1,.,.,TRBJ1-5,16,CASSDGGLRGNQPQHF,TGTGCCAGCAGTGACGGTGGGCTTAGGGGCAATCAGCCCCAGCATTTT
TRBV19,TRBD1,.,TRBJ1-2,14,CATRRDRDSYGYTF,TGTGCCACCCGAAGGGACAGGGACTCCTATGGCTACACCTTC
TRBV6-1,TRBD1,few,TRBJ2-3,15,CASSEVLQGTDTQYF,TGTGCCAGCAGTGAAGTGCTACAGGGGACAGATACGCAGTATTTT
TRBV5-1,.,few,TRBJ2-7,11,CASNGVYEQYF,TGCGCCAGCAACGGGGTCTACGAGCAGTACTTC
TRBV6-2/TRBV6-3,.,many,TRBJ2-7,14,CASSGAGTVYEQYF,TGTGCCAGCAGTGGCGCCGGGACGGTCTACGAGCAGTACTTC
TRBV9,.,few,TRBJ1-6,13,CASSVRADSPLHF,TGTGCCAGCAGCGTAAGGGCGGATTCACCCCTCCACTTT
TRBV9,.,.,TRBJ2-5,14,CASSLADFQETQYF,TGTGCCAGCAGCCTCGCGGATTTCCAAGAGACCCAGTACTTC
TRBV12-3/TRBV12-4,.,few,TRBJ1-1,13,CASSLRGHTEAFF,TGTGCCAGCAGCCTGAGGGGTCACACTGAAGCTTTCTTT
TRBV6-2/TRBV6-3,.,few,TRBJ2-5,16,CASSYSWEEIQETQYF,TGTGCCAGCAGTTACTCATGGGAGGAGATACAAGAGACCCAGTACTTC
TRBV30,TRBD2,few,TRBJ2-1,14,CAWSGLAGVNEQFF,TGTGCCTGGTCGGGGCTAGCGGGAGTTAATGAGCAGTTCTTC
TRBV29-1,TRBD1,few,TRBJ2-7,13,CSVGGQGFDEQYF,TGCAGCGTTGGGGGACAGGGGTTCGACGAGCAGTACTTC
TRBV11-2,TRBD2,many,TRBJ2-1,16,CASSHGLDIMYNEQFF,TGTGCCAGCAGTCATGGACTAGATATTATGTACAATGAGCAGTTCTTC
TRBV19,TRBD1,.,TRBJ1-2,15,CASSRDRRVNYGYTF,TGTGCCAGTAGTAGGGACAGACGAGTCAACTATGGCTACACCTTC
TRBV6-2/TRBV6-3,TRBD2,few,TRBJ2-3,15,CASSSRLAITDTQYF,TGTGCCAGCAGCTCCCGACTAGCGATCACAGATACGCAGTATTTT
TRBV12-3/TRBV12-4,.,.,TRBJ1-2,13,CASASRGHYGYTF,TGTGCCAGCGCCAGCAGGGGCCACTATGGCTACACCTTC
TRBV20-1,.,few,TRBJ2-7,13,CSAPGFYSYEQYF,TGCAGTGCCCCCGGATTTTACTCCTACGAGCAGTACTTC
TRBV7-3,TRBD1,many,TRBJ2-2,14,CASSPRTGAGELFF,TGTGCCAGCAGCCCACGGACAGGGGCCGGGGAGCTGTTTTTT
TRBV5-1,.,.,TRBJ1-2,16,CASSLLEGSGSRGYTF,TGCGCCAGCAGCTTGTTAGAGGGTTCCGGTTCTCGTGGCTACACCTTC
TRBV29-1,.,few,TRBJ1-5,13,CSVRFRENQPQHF,TGCAGCGTTCGTTTCAGGGAGAATCAGCCCCAGCATTTT
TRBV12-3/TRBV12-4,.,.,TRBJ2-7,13,CASSHGIDYEQYF,TGTGCCAGCAGTCATGGCATTGACTACGAGCAGTACTTC